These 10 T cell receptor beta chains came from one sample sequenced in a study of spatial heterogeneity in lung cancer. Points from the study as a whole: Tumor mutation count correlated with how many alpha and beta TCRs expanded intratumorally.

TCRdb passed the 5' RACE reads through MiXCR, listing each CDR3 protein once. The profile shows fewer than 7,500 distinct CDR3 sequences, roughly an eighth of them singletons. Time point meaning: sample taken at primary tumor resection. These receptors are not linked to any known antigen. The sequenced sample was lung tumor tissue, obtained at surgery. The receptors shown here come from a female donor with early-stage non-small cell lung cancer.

CDR3 bases: TGTGCCAGCATAGAACGATTCGCCGGGGAGCTGTTTTTT. Translation: CASIERFAGELFF. The chain carries TRBV11-2 and TRBJ2-2; D not resolved. The CDR3 contains 13 residues. V lost 7 bases, J lost 6 bases, and 12 bases lay in between. Germline CDR1 SGHAT, CDR2 FQNNGV.

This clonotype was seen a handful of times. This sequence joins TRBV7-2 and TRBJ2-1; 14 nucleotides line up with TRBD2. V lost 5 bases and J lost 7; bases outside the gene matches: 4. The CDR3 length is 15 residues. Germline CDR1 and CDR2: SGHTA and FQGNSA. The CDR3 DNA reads TGTGCCAGCAGCCAAGGACTAGCGGGAGGTAATGAGCAGTTCTTC. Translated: CASSQGLAGGNEQFF.

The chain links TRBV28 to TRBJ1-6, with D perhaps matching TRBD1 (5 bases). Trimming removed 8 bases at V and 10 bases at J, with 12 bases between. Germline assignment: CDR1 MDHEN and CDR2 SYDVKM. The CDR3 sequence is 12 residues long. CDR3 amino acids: CASRRGFSPLHF. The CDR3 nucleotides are TGTGCCAGCCGGCGGGGGTTCTCACCCCTCCACTTT.

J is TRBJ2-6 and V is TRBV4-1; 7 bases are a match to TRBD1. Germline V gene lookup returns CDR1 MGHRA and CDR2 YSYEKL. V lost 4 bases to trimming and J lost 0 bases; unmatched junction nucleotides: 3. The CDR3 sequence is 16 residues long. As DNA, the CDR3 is TGCGCCAGCAGCCCGGGACAGTTCTCTGGGGCCAACGTCCTGACTTTC. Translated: CASSPGQFSGANVLTF.

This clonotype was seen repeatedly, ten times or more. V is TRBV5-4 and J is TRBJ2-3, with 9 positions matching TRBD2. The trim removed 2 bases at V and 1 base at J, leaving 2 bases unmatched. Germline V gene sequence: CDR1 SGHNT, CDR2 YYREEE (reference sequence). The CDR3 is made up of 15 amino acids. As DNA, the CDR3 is TGTGCCAGCAGCTTTCGGACTAGCGGCACAGATACGCAGTATTTT. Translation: CASSFRTSGTDTQYF.

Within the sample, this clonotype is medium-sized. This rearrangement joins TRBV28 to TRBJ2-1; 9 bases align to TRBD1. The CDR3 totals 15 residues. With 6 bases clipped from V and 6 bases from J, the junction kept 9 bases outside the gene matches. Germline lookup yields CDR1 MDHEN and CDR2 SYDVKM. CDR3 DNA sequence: TGTGCCAGCAGCCCATCGGGACAGGGAGGCAATGAGCAGTTCTTC. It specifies CASSPSGQGGNEQFF. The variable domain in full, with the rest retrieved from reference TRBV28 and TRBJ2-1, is DVKVTQSSRYLVKRTGEKVFLECVQDMDHENMFWYRQDPGLGLRLIYFSYDVKMKEKGDIPEGYSVSREKKERFSLILESASTNQTSMYLCASSPSGQGGNEQFFGPGTRLTVL.

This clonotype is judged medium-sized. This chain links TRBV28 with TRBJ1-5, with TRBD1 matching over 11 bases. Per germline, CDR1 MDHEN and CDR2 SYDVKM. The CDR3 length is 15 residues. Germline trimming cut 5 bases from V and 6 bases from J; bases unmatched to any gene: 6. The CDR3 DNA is TGTGCCAGCAGTATGGGACAGGGGGTAAGTCAGCCCCAGCATTTT. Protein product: CASSMGQGVSQPQHF.

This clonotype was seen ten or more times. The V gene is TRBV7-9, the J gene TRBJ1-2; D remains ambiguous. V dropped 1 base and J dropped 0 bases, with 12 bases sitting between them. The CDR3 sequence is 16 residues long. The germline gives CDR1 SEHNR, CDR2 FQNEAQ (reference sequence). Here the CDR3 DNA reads TGTGCCAGCAGCTTAGATCGGGTGGTAGCTAACTATGGCTACACCTTC. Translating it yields CASSLDRVVANYGYTF.

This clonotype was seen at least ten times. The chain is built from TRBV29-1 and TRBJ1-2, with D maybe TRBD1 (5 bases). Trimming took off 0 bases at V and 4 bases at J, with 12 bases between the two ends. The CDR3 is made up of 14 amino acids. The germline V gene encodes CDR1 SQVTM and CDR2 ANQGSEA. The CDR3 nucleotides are TGCAGCGTTGAAGATCAGGGAGCCGGCTATGGCTACACCTTC. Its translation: CSVEDQGAGYGYTF.

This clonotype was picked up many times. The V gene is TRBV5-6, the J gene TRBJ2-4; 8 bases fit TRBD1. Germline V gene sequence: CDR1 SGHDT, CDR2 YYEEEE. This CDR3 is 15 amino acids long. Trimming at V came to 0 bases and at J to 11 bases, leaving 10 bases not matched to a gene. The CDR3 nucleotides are TGTGCCAGCAGCTTGGGGACAGGGAAAGTGAGACTTCAGTACTTC. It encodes CASSLGTGKVRLQYF.